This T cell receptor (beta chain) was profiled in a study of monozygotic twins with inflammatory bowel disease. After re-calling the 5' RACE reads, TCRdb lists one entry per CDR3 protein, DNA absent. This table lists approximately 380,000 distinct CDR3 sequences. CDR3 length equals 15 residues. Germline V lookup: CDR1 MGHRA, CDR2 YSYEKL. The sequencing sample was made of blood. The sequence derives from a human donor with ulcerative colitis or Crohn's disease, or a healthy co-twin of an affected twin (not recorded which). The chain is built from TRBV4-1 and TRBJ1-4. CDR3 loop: CASSHNLATNEKLFF.